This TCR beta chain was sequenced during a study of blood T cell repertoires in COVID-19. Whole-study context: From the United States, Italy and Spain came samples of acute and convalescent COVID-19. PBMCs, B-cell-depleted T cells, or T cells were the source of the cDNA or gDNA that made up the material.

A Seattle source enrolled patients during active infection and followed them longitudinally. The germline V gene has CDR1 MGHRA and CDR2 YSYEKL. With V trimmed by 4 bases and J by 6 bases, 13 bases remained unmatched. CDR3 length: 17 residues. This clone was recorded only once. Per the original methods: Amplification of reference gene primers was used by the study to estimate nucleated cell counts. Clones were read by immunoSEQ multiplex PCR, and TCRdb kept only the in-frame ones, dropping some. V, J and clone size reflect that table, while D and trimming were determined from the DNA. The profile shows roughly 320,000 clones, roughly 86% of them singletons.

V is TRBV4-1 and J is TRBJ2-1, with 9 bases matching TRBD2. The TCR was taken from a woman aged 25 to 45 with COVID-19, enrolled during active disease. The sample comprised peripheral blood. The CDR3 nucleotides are TGCGCCAGCAGCCTTTATAGCGGGGGAAGAGTAAGCAATGAGCAGTTCTTC. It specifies CASSLYSGGRVSNEQFF.